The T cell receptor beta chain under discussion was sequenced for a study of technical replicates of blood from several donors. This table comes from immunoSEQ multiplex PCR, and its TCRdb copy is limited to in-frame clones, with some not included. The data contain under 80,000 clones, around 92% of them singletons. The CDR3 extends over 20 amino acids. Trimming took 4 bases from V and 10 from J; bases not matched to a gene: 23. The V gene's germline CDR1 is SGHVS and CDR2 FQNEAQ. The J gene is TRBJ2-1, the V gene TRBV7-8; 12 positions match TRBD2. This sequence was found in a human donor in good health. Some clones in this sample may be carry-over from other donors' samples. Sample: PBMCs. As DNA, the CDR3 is TGTGCCAGCAGCTCGACTAGCGGGAGACGAGGGGGAGTTGGCAAATGGGAGCAGTTCTTC. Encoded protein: CASSSTSGRRGGVGKWEQFF.